The TCR beta chain under discussion was sequenced for a study of cytomegalovirus exposure and HLA in healthy donors. Produced via immunoSEQ multiplex PCR; TCRdb's table is partial and in-frame only. The table includes about 180,000 clones, about nine tenths detected once. With V trimmed by 0 bases and J by 7 bases, 11 bases remained unmatched. The CDR3 is made up of 18 amino acids. Germline CDR1 LGHNA, CDR2 YSLEER. The sequence was obtained from a man between 18 and 35 years old in good health and CMV-seropositive. The sequenced sample was PBMCs. The V call is TRBV4-3, the J call TRBJ2-1; 11 nucleotides agree with TRBD2. In nucleotides, the CDR3 is TGCGCCAGCAGCCAAGATATTTCGTATGCTAGCGGGGGGAATGAGCAGTTCTTC. Encoded protein: CASSQDISYASGGNEQFF.